One T cell receptor (beta chain) is described in this entry. Its antigen remains undetermined. Per-nucleotide qualities are absent, and no much larger clonotype sits a single base away. To prepare the library, the immunoSEQ multiplex PCR assay was applied. The multiplex PCR relied on a mix of 60 forward primers for TCR Vbeta segments and 13 reverse primers for TCR Jbeta segments. Amplification of the CDR3 region of rearranged TCR beta genes was performed with a multiplex PCR assay on genomic DNA. The Illumina HiSeq System was used to sequence the amplified TCR beta libraries as 87-base-pair reads. Regarding the original processing steps: A later analysis tallied 70 million to 100 million unique TCR beta chains across the 666 repertoires, and about 12 million of those chains were shared by two or more donors. A nearest-neighbor algorithm error-corrected the raw reads and collapsed the reads into unique sequences, merging closely related sequences to remove PCR and sequencing errors. Alignment of CDR3 sequences to IMGT reference sequences was used to assign V, D and J gene segments. For a sequence to be retained, a match of at least six nucleotides to both a V gene segment and a J gene segment was required. Rearrangements were called productive when the CDR3 lacked stop codons and stayed in frame with V and J; all others were non-productive. Following IMGT convention, CDR3 was defined as the stretch from the second conserved V-encoded cysteine up to the conserved J-encoded phenylalanine. The earlier analysis of about 610 of the donors excluded any sequence lacking an unambiguous match to a single V gene segment. An earlier analysis of several hundred of the donors called V segments functional above 56.7% productive rearrangements and segregating when the between-donor standard deviation exceeded 5%. A statistical classification framework was developed to diagnose cytomegalovirus status using the catalog of TCR beta chain sequences. In a later analysis, TCR nucleotide sequences were compared against IMGT/GENE-DB human TR gene sequences so that V and J genes could be assigned. In a later analysis, CDR3 sequences and most-parsimonious VDJ recombination scenarios were assigned using the TCRdist pipeline. In a later analysis, every TCR beta chain was defined by the combination of its CDR3 amino acid sequence and its V-gene family, and reads without a unique V-gene family were dropped. In a later analysis, 500 to 650 highly shared, low-generation-probability nucleotide sequences were removed to address suspected cross-contamination and a sequencing artifact. A later analysis calculated a clonal expansion index for each public chain from normalized within-repertoire ranks of inferred template counts. In a later analysis, generation probabilities were computed with a VDJ recombination model fitted to out-of-frame rearrangements, and the resulting probabilities were checked against IGoR. A later analysis scored TCR-TCR, TCR-HLA and TCR-CMV co-occurrence with hypergeometric tests, applying a repertoire-size bias correction to TCR pairs. A later analysis estimated false discovery rates by permuting HLA or CMV assignments 20 times. In a later analysis, co-occurring TCRs were grouped using DBSCAN, and TCRdist sequence similarity was added for clustering within HLA-allele-positive subsets. For co-occurrence clustering, repertoires with fewer than 30,000 or more than 120,000 public chains were excluded, along with several repertoires with anomalous nucleotide sharing. Imported from immuneACCESS, the table was reduced by TCRdb to in-frame sequences with V and J called. These copies leave out some clones; in studies compared against another copy, an unresolved V gene accounts for under half, and the cause of the remainder is not known. V, J and clone size are taken as reported in that table, and D and trimming were inferred from the DNA itself. The sample data list about 43,000 clones, and about half of these were observed just once. The top ten constitute roughly 5.5% of the sample.

Unmatched junction bases come to 6, with V trimmed by 5 bases and J by 0 bases. Its CDR3 holds 15 amino acids, cysteine through phenylalanine. The CDR3 DNA has 45 bases and is translated from base 1. The germline V gene encodes CDR1 LNHDA and CDR2 SQIVND (reference sequence). The cohort was made up of approximately 700 healthy bone marrow donors. Cohort members were all nominally healthy when sampled, although unrecorded immune exposures were likely present. The donor was CMV seronegative and was included in the group of about 350 seronegative cohort members. Each donor provided a peripheral blood sample, and peripheral blood mononuclear cells were used for TCR beta sequencing. The Qiagen DNeasy Blood Extraction Kit was used to extract genomic DNA from the blood cell samples. The data derive from a study of cytomegalovirus exposure and HLA in healthy donors (dated by TCRdb to the late 2010s). Regarding the complete study: According to an earlier analysis of 450 to 650 of the donors, about 179 million T cells yielded roughly 110 million unique TCR beta sequences and around 300 Gb of sequence data. About 330 gigabases of sequencing data and 70 million to 100 million unique TCR sequences made up an early release that covered nearly 650 HLA-typed donors. Of the 300 to 450 genotyped donors, over 65% fell in the genetic ancestry cluster associated with self-reported Caucasian donors. The aim of the study was to test whether cataloging public T cell receptors could identify signatures of past pathogen exposure. Using immunosequencing, the study profiled T cell repertoires from approximately 700 subjects and related those repertoires to cytomegalovirus serostatus. A separate validation cohort of over 95 different subjects was used in addition to the roughly 640-subject first cohort. To predict cytomegalovirus infection status, the study brought together high-throughput TCR immunosequencing, statistical association of individual TCRs with disease status, and machine learning. A later analysis re-analyzed previously published TCR beta repertoires from about 730 donors and added high-resolution HLA genotyping to study TCR occurrence patterns. Rather than using new phenotypic data, the later analysis identified candidate immune exposures from TCR beta sequences and from how often those sequences occurred across donors. An earlier analysis of approximately 630 of the donors applied high-throughput TCR beta sequencing to assess whether each TCR beta V gene segment acted as functional or pseudogenic. Alongside the repertoire data, information on donor age, sex, ethnicity and CMV serostatus was compiled. Genome-wide SNP genotypes for about 65% of the 666 donors were used in a later genetic analysis, which treated that subset as a discovery cohort. All discovery cohort repertoires had been generated using a single sequencing platform. Both class I and class II loci were covered by HLA typing, at four-digit resolution. The number of donors typed differed by locus, with 629-630 for A, B, C, DRB1 and DQB1, around 500 for DQA1, 600 to 610 for DPA1, and some 440 for DPB1. Four to six DR-DQ haplotypes were handled as single units for association and clustering, since linkage in the cohort was strong. Among roughly 400 genotyped donors of the cohort, an average of around 240,000 unique TCR beta nucleotide sequences was sequenced per donor, of which approximately 19% were non-productive.

The full study reports these points: For the cohort, immune exposure information was limited to CMV serostatus. The cohort was sequenced for TCR beta chains only, and without alpha or paired-chain data the features that could be detected were limited. Linkage disequilibrium might explain the correlated functional status among segregating V segments, but an unknown experimental factor could not be ruled out. Roughly uniform sequencing depth across donors was assumed in presence/absence analyses, although this assumption may not hold. Across donors, most TCR sequences were observed very rarely, whereas some public TCRs were present in many individuals. A later analysis found that HLA-associated TCR beta chains were more clonally expanded and had lower generation probabilities than equally common non-associated chains. Some IMGT-functional V segments, including TRBV6-2 and TRBV6-3, could not be distinguished by the 87-base-pair reads and were therefore excluded. The classifier was reported to diagnose cytomegalovirus status with high specificity and sensitivity in both the original cohort and the validation cohort. In an earlier analysis of 587 of the donors, most TCR beta V segments were observed in productive rearrangements about 87% or about 30% of the time, broadly matching IMGT annotations. Because counts were too low, roughly 16 rarely observed V segments, including chromosome 9 orphons, were excluded from the earlier analysis of around 590 of the donors. In a later analysis, around 17,000 TCR beta sequences were associated with specific HLA alleles at a false discovery rate of 0.05. When HLA alleles, especially DR and DQ, strongly co-occurred, TCR associations were difficult to assign to individual alleles. A later analysis found that TCR association rates varied across HLA loci, with DRB1 alleles showing the most associated TCRs and HLA-C alleles the fewest. Because HLA typing was unavailable for some donors at each locus, only the typed subset was used in association tests. A later analysis reported that several top co-occurrence clusters appeared linked to parvovirus B19, influenza, CMV and Epstein-Barr virus. A group of highly shared sequence variants was considered likely to be a technical artifact of the sequencing pipeline. A total of roughly 160 TCR beta chains were listed by the study as associated with cytomegalovirus. The authors suggested that the approach could potentially be extended to other disease states and immunological phenotypes. An association between a missense DCLRE1C variant and V-gene and J-gene trimming of TCR beta chains was found in a later genetic analysis and replicated in an independent cohort. A further reported finding was that TCR beta sequences accurately predicted the HLA-A and HLA-B alleles for most subjects in the first cohort. A later analysis found that most CMV-associated TCR beta chains appeared HLA-restricted, with HLA associations seemingly driven largely by CMV exposure. In a later genetic analysis, fewer N-insertions in productive TCRs were reported among donors in an Asian-associated ancestry cluster than the roughly 700-donor mean. In vitro tests confirmed that a few of the cytomegalovirus-associated TCR beta chains recognize cytomegalovirus antigens.

Material for sequencing was PBMCs. The sequence came from a man aged 55 to 70 in good health and CMV-seronegative. The chain links TRBV19 with TRBJ2-7; TRBD1 lines up with 8 middle nucleotides. For the CDR3, the sequence is CASSRQGLSSYEQYF. In nucleotides, the sequence is TGTGCCAGTAGTCGACAGGGGCTGAGCTCCTACGAGCAGTACTTC.